This TCR beta chain was identified during a study of blood T cell repertoires in COVID-19. Study summary: Both acute and convalescent COVID-19 samples were obtained from the United States, Italy and Spain.

The CDR3 is 12 amino acids. From germline, CDR1 is MNHEY and CDR2 SVGAGI. Trimming cost V 11 bases and J 0 bases, with 10 bases left between them. Using immunoSEQ multiplex PCR, the repertoire was profiled, and TCRdb retains in-frame clones only, with some absent. This table holds about 290,000 clones, around 90% found once. The chain joins TRBV6-5 to TRBJ1-1; no firm D call. Specimen: PBMCs or T cells enriched from blood (not recorded which). The clonotype originates from a woman aged 40-49 years who had recovered from COVID-19. The CDR3 DNA reads TGTGCCGCCGGGGAGGTGAACACTGAAGCTTTCTTT. This gives the protein CAAGEVNTEAFF.